This paragraph reports one TCR beta chain. In the authors' workflow: Scientists estimated how many nucleated cells there were by amplifying reference gene primers. The method was immunoSEQ multiplex PCR; TCRdb's version includes in-frame clones alone and lacks a portion of them. That table furnishes V, J and clone size, whereas the DNA furnished D and trimming. The table lists roughly 200,000 clones, 86% of them singletons. The source of the sample is a study of blood T cell repertoires in COVID-19. Study-wide context: Sources were T cells, B-cell-depleted T cells, or PBMCs; the material itself was cDNA or gDNA.

The study assigned cohorts using participant-reported clinical history. The study counted Cohort 3 donors as recovered given two negative PCRs, clearance, or symptom resolution. Trimming pared 2 bases from V and 3 bases from J, leaving 8 bases between. This CDR3 is 14 amino acids long. Looked up from germline, CDR1 is MDHEN and CDR2 is SYDVKM. The sample consisted of PBMCs or T cells enriched from blood (not recorded which). The sequence was collected from a woman aged 25 to 39 who had recovered from COVID-19. This chain joins TRBV28 and TRBJ1-5; D is unresolved. CDR3: CASSLGRNNQPQHF. The CDR3 DNA follows: TGTGCCAGCAGTTTAGGGAGGAACAATCAGCCCCAGCATTTT.